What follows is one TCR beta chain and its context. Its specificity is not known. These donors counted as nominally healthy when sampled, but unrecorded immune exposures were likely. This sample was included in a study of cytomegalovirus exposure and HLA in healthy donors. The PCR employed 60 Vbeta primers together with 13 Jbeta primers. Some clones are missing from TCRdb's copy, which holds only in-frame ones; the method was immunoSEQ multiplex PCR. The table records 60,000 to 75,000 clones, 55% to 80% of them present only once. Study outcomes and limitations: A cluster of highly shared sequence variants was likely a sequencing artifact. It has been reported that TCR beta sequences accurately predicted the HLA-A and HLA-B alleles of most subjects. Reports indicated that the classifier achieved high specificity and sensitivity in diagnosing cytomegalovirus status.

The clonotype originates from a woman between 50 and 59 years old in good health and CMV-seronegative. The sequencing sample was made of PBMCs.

The chain's CDR3 is CASTLGWGGSNQPQHF. In DNA, the CDR3 is TGTGCCAGTACCCTAGGGTGGGGGGGCAGCAATCAGCCCCAGCATTTT. The J gene is TRBJ1-5, the V gene TRBV19; maybe TRBD1 (6 bases). The CDR3 is made up of 16 amino acids. Germline CDR1 is LNHDA and CDR2 is SQIVND (reference sequence). Trimming took 7 bases from V and 1 from J, leaving 17 bases between them.